A single sample gave rise to the 30 T cell receptor beta chains below, sequenced in a study of shared clonotypes between healthy human individuals. Terminally differentiated effector memory CD45RA+ cells were excluded by CCR7 positive selection of CD45RO-negative cells. Only in-frame clones appear in the TCRdb table, and some are missing; sequencing was by immunoSEQ multiplex PCR. The table includes about 2 million clones, roughly 95% detected once. The sample taken for sequencing was naive CD8+ T cells sorted from blood. These receptors were collected from a man younger than 35 in good health.

This chain connects TRBV28 to TRBJ2-2; D is uncertain. Trimming left V 3 bases short and J 6 bases short, with 17 bases between. This CDR3 region has 16 residues. CDR1 is MDHEN, CDR2 SYDVKM, per germline. CDR3 nucleotide sequence: TGTGCCAGCAGTTTTCTAGTGGCGCTTAGACCCGGGGAGCTGTTTTTT. It encodes CASSFLVALRPGELFF.

CDR3 sequence (DNA): TGTGCCAGCAGCCCCCGGACTAGCGGGAGATTCGGTGAGCAGTTCTTC. Translated, it gives CASSPRTSGRFGEQFF. The chain recombines TRBV9 with TRBJ2-1; 13 positions agree with TRBD2. Germline trimming cut 4 bases from V and 9 bases from J; bases unmatched to any gene: 10. The V gene's germline CDR1 is SGDLS and CDR2 YYNGEE. There are 16 residues in the CDR3.

V and J are TRBV30 and TRBJ1-3; TRBD1 matches 8 bases. After removal of 5 bases from V and 4 bases from J, the junction contained 7 bases not matched to a gene. Germline-derived CDR1 and CDR2 are GTSNPN and SVGIG (reference sequence). CDR3 length: 14 amino acids. The CDR3 coding sequence is TGTGCCTGGGACAGGGGCGCGAGGGGAAACACCATATATTTT. Translating gives CAWDRGARGNTIYF.

J is TRBJ1-1 and V is TRBV9; D is ambiguous. The CDR3 contains 15 residues. Germline V gene sequence: CDR1 SGDLS, CDR2 YYNGEE. Trimming removed 3 bases from V and 0 bases from J, with 12 bases in between. Here the CDR3 DNA reads TGTGCCAGCAGCGGGAATAGTGGGGTGAACACTGAAGCTTTCTTT. Translation: CASSGNSGVNTEAFF.

The rearrangement links TRBV19 to TRBJ2-2; 12 bases are shared with TRBD2. V gave up 4 bases and J gave up 5 bases; unmatched junction bases: 14. This CDR3 is built from 19 residues. Germline CDR1 and CDR2: LNHDA and SQIVND (reference sequence). DNA of the CDR3: TGTGCCAGTAGTACGCCGGGACGGGGACTAGCGGGCGGGACCGGGGAGCTGTTTTTT. It encodes CASSTPGRGLAGGTGELFF.

The V call is TRBV7-9, the J call TRBJ2-3; D ambiguous. Trimming stripped 10 bases from V and 4 bases from J, with 9 bases between. Germline-derived CDR1 and CDR2 are SEHNR and FQNEAQ (reference sequence). The CDR3 runs to 11 residues. CDR3 in amino acids: CANSWPDTQYF. The CDR3 nucleotides are TGTGCCAACTCCTGGCCAGATACGCAGTATTTT.

V is TRBV10-3 and J is TRBJ2-7; tentatively, D is TRBD2 (6 bases). This CDR3 spans 14 amino acids. The germline V gene has CDR1 ENHRY and CDR2 SYGVKD. The V end was cut by 4 bases, the J end by 0 bases, with 10 bases between. This CDR3 is CAISVLASSYEQYF. The CDR3 DNA reads as TGTGCCATCAGTGTTCTAGCGAGCTCCTACGAGCAGTACTTC.

The chain uses TRBV11-2 and TRBJ2-7; 15 bases line up with TRBD2. The junction had 9 bases not matched to a gene; V was cut back by 0 bases and J by 6 bases. The CDR3 runs to 18 residues. Germline V lookup: CDR1 SGHAT, CDR2 FQNNGV. CDR3 bases: TGTGCCAGCAGCTTAGATTTCCAGAGGACTAGCGGGAGGGCCGAGCAGTACTTC. This codes for CASSLDFQRTSGRAEQYF.

A word on this clone: Other DNA variants within this sample encode the same CDR3. This chain links TRBV7-6 with TRBJ2-7, with TRBD1 matching over 10 bases. V was pared by 5 bases and J by 4 bases, with 5 bases of the junction left unmatched. Germline values: CDR1 SGHVS, CDR2 FNYEAQ. The CDR3 runs to 14 residues. CDR3: CASSPGQGGYEQYF. The DNA for the CDR3 is TGTGCCAGCAGCCCCGGACAGGGGGGTTACGAGCAGTACTTC.

The rearrangement uses TRBV6-5 and TRBJ1-2; 7 bases line up with TRBD1. This CDR3 spans 14 amino acids. V lost 2 bases, J lost 8 bases, and 8 bases stayed unmatched. Germline V lookup: CDR1 MNHEY, CDR2 SVGAGI. Here the CDR3 reads CASSYLTGVQGYTF. CDR3 in DNA: TGTGCCAGCAGTTACCTTACAGGGGTCCAGGGCTACACCTTC.

The chain combines TRBV15 with TRBJ2-5; 7 bases are a match to TRBD1. This CDR3 is 15 amino acids long. Germline assignment: CDR1 LNHNV and CDR2 YYDKDF (reference sequence). J lost 3 bases, V lost 0 bases, and 4 bases had no gene match. CDR3 sequence reads: CATSREGTAKETQYF. The CDR3 nucleotides read TGTGCCACCAGCAGAGAGGGGACAGCTAAAGAGACCCAGTACTTC.

The chain links TRBV4-3 to TRBJ2-6; 8 nucleotides line up with TRBD1. The CDR3 is made up of 20 amino acids. V gave up 0 bases and J gave up 2 bases; unmatched junction bases: 12. Germline V gives CDR1 LGHNA, CDR2 YSLEER. As DNA, the CDR3 is TGCGCCAGCAGCCAAGATCAAGGGACAGGACGTTTCGCTGGGGCCAACGTCCTGACTTTC. It translates to CASSQDQGTGRFAGANVLTF.

The chain is built from TRBV11-2 and TRBJ2-3, with 11 bases aligning to TRBD2. Trimming at V came to 8 bases and at J to 5 bases, leaving 9 bases not matched to a gene. There are 15 residues in the CDR3. Germline V gene sequence: CDR1 SGHAT, CDR2 FQNNGV. CDR3 residues: CASGKLAGVIDTQYF. The DNA for the CDR3 is TGTGCCAGCGGCAAACTAGCGGGAGTGATAGATACGCAGTATTTT.

The J gene is TRBJ2-1, the V gene TRBV29-1; 8 bases line up with TRBD2. The CDR3 has 14 amino acids. V trimming: 1 base; J trimming: 4 bases; junction bases outside the gene matches: 3. The V gene's germline CDR1 is SQVTM and CDR2 ANQGSEA. The DNA of the CDR3 is TGCAGCGTTGAAGGTAGCGGGACATACAATGAGCAGTTCTTC. This encodes CSVEGSGTYNEQFF.

Remarks on this clone: Additional DNA sequences in this sample encode the identical CDR3. The chain joins TRBV27 to TRBJ2-3; TRBD2 agrees at 8 bases. After removal of 5 bases from V and 2 bases from J, the junction contained 9 bases not matched to a gene. This CDR3 has 16 residues. Germline CDR1 reads MNHEY; CDR2 reads SMNVEV (reference sequence). The CDR3 protein is CASSPGAGEYTDTQYF. In DNA, the CDR3 is TGTGCCAGCAGTCCAGGAGCGGGGGAATACACAGATACGCAGTATTTT.

The count of this clone is one. The genes are TRBV9 and TRBJ2-3; the match to TRBD2 covers 8 bases. The germline V gene has CDR1 SGDLS and CDR2 YYNGEE. Losses at the gene ends were 4 bases for V and 0 bases for J; bases not matched to a gene: 4. This CDR3 region has 15 residues. The CDR3: CASSSQRGSTDTQYF. CDR3 bases: TGTGCCAGCAGCTCTCAGCGGGGGAGCACAGATACGCAGTATTTT.

This chain links TRBV29-1 with TRBJ2-1; 9 positions match TRBD2. Trimming cost V 1 base and J 9 bases; bases outside gene matches: 10. The CDR3 is 15 residues long. CDR1 and CDR2 from the germline V gene are SQVTM and ANQGSEA. The DNA of the CDR3 is TGCAGCGTTGAAGGGGCGGGAGGGTCATTCATTGAGCAGTTCTTC. It encodes CSVEGAGGSFIEQFF.

V is TRBV4-1 and J is TRBJ2-7; 9 bases agree with TRBD2. This CDR3 has 15 residues. Looked up from germline, CDR1 is MGHRA and CDR2 is YSYEKL. V lost 1 base and J lost 3; bases outside the gene matches: 4. CDR3 region: CASSQGLREGYEQYF. The CDR3 DNA reads as TGCGCCAGCAGCCAAGGCCTGCGGGAGGGCTACGAGCAGTACTTC.

This clone showed up just once. Other DNA sequences of this sample code for an identical CDR3. The rearrangement joins TRBV27 to TRBJ2-7; D is unclear. Germline lookup yields CDR1 MNHEY and CDR2 SMNVEV (reference sequence). The ends were cut back, 5 bases at V and 4 bases at J, with 9 bases in the middle. The CDR3 covers 12 residues. The CDR3, as DNA: TGTGCCAGCAGTCCAGGCCCATACGAGCAGTACTTC. Protein sequence: CASSPGPYEQYF.

This chain links TRBV2 with TRBJ1-6, with a possible D match to TRBD1 (6 bases). This CDR3 contains 14 residues. With 7 bases removed from V and 8 bases from J, the gap between germline ends came to 15 bases. Germline assignment: CDR1 SNHLY and CDR2 FYNNEI. CDR3 in amino acids: CASKLTGADSPLHF. CDR3 bases: TGTGCCAGCAAACTTACGGGGGCGGATTCACCCCTCCACTTT.

The chain recombines TRBV27 with TRBJ1-4, with D unresolved. There are 15 residues in the CDR3. CDR1 MNHEY and CDR2 SMNVEV come from the germline V gene (reference sequence). V was pared by 5 bases and J by 7 bases, with 17 bases between. CDR3 region: CASSLNRREAEKLFF. In nucleotides, the CDR3 is TGTGCCAGCAGTCTAAACAGAAGGGAGGCTGAAAAACTGTTTTTT. Full variable domain (missing parts from reference TRBV27 and TRBJ1-4): EAQVTQNPRYLITVTGKKLTVTCSQNMNHEYMSWYRQDPGLGLRQIYYSMNVEVTDKGDVPEGYKVSRKEKRNFPLILESPSPNQTSLYFCASSLNRREAEKLFFGSGTQLSVL.

This chain uses TRBV19 with TRBJ2-1, with 7 nucleotides matching TRBD2. Germline CDR1 reads LNHDA; CDR2 reads SQIVND (reference sequence). The CDR3 sequence is 14 residues long. The V segment lost 5 bases and the J segment 8 bases; nucleotides outside the gene matches: 9. The CDR3 DNA reads TGTGCCAGTAGTCGGGCGGGAGCGGGCGATGAGCAGTTCTTC. It is translated as CASSRAGAGDEQFF.

The gene calls are TRBV30 and TRBJ2-1; 10 bases match TRBD2. The CDR3 totals 18 residues. Per germline, CDR1 GTSNPN and CDR2 SVGIG (reference sequence). The J segment lost 0 bases and the V segment lost 5 bases, leaving 13 bases of the junction unmatched. The CDR3 bases are TGTGCCTGGGGTTGGTGGACTAGCGGATTTACCTCCTACAATGAGCAGTTCTTC. Translation: CAWGWWTSGFTSYNEQFF.

V and J are TRBV7-6 and TRBJ2-3; 15 bases fit TRBD2. Germline lookup yields CDR1 SGHVS and CDR2 FNYEAQ. The CDR3 totals 19 residues. J gave up 2 bases and V 0 bases, and 6 bases lay outside the gene matches. CDR3 protein: CASSLAPGLAGGYTDTQYF. The CDR3 DNA reads as TGTGCCAGCAGCTTAGCGCCCGGACTAGCGGGAGGGTACACAGATACGCAGTATTTT. Using reference TRBV7-6 and TRBJ2-3 for the parts outside the CDR3, the full variable domain is GAGVSQSPRYKVTKRGQDVALRCDPISGHVSLYWYRQALGQGPEFLTYFNYEAQQDKSGLPNDRFSAERPEGSISTLTIQRTEQRDSAMYRCASSLAPGLAGGYTDTQYFGPGTRLTVL.

This chain uses TRBV7-2 with TRBJ1-5, with D uncertain. V was clipped by 1 base and J by 8 bases, with 9 bases between them. Germline V gene lookup returns CDR1 SGHTA and CDR2 FQGNSA. This CDR3 contains 13 residues. The CDR3 DNA sequence: TGTGCCAGCAGCTTAGACCTACCGGAGCCCCAGCATTTT. Translated, it gives CASSLDLPEPQHF. The full variable domain, rest sourced from reference TRBV7-2 and TRBJ1-5, is GAGVSQSPSNKVTEKGKDVELRCDPISGHTALYWYRQSLGQGLEFLIYFQGNSAPDKSGLPSDRFSAERTGGSVSTLTIQRTQQEDSAVYLCASSLDLPEPQHFGDGTRLSIL.

The chain combines TRBV19 with TRBJ2-7; D possibly corresponds to TRBD2 (5 bases). Germline lookup yields CDR1 LNHDA and CDR2 SQIVND (reference sequence). CDR3 length equals 13 residues. V gave up 10 bases and J gave up 3 bases, with 16 bases separating them. The CDR3 DNA is TGTGCCACCAAAGGGAACCGGGACTACGAGCAGTACTTC. Translating it yields CATKGNRDYEQYF.

The J gene is TRBJ2-6, the V gene TRBV27; 9 nucleotides line up with TRBD1. The CDR3 consists of 15 residues. CDR1 is MNHEY, CDR2 SMNVEV, per germline (reference sequence). V lost 11 bases to trimming and J lost 0 bases; unmatched junction nucleotides: 5. The CDR3 reads CAVGQGTSGANVLTF. The DNA of the CDR3 is TGTGCCGTCGGACAGGGGACCTCTGGGGCCAACGTCCTGACTTTC.

CDR3 protein: CASRDPYRVYEQYF. CDR3 bases: TGTGCCAGCAGAGACCCCTATCGGGTCTACGAGCAGTACTTC. The V and J genes are TRBV6-1 and TRBJ2-7, with D unclear. Germline values: CDR1 MNHNS, CDR2 SASEGT. V was trimmed by 6 bases and J by 3 bases, leaving 15 bases between them. This CDR3 spans 14 amino acids.

The chain combines TRBV27 with TRBJ1-6, with 9 bases fitting TRBD1. V lost 4 bases and J lost 6; bases outside the gene matches: 4. This CDR3 is 15 amino acids long. CDR1 is MNHEY and CDR2 is SMNVEV in the germline V gene (reference sequence). The DNA for the CDR3 is TGTGCCAGCAGTTCACCGGGACAGGGTAATTCACCCCTCCACTTT. Protein product: CASSSPGQGNSPLHF.

This clone was detected a few times. Other DNA sequences of this sample code for an identical CDR3. The chain employs TRBV19 and TRBJ1-5; 9 bases line up with TRBD1. This CDR3 spans 12 amino acids. Germline V lookup: CDR1 LNHDA, CDR2 SQIVND (reference sequence). J was trimmed by 5 bases and V by 11 bases; bases with no gene match: 4. This CDR3 reads CAGGQGYQPQHF. Here the CDR3 DNA reads TGTGCCGGGGGACAGGGATATCAGCCCCAGCATTTT.